The next 28 T cell receptor beta chains were all read from a single sample in a study of blood T cells in healthy people across ages. With a J-beta primer mix and a sample-barcoded 5' primer, a second PCR ran roughly 6 to 12 cycles. TCRdb reprocessed the 5' RACE reads with MiXCR, giving one entry per CDR3 protein. This table holds 1.5 million to 2 million distinct CDR3 sequences, 49% found once. Sequences were obtained from blood. The receptors here all came from a woman between 35 and 50 years old in good health.

V is TRBV20-1 and J is TRBJ1-2, with 9 bases lining up with TRBD1. Trimming took 3 bases from V and 7 from J; bases not matched to a gene: 12. Germline V lookup: CDR1 DFQATT, CDR2 SNEGSKA (reference sequence). There are 15 residues in the CDR3. CDR3: CSASRRSQGAFGYTF. The CDR3 coding sequence is TGCAGTGCTAGCCGAAGATCACAGGGGGCGTTTGGCTACACCTTC.

This chain uses TRBV16 with TRBJ2-4; D remains ambiguous. Trimming stripped 0 bases from V and 0 bases from J, with 9 bases between. CDR1 KGHSY and CDR2 FQNENV come from the germline V gene. This CDR3 has 16 residues. The CDR3 here is CASSQSRTVAKNIQYF. DNA for the CDR3: TGTGCCAGCAGCCAATCGAGGACCGTAGCCAAAAACATTCAGTACTTC.

This clonotype was counted only a few times. J is TRBJ1-2 and V is TRBV27; D gene ambiguous. The CDR3 covers 15 residues. Germline CDR1 and CDR2: MNHEY and SMNVEV (reference sequence). V shed 5 bases and J shed 8 bases, with 21 bases lying between them. The CDR3 sequence is CASSVSRTDSGGYTF. The DNA for the CDR3 is TGTGCCAGCAGTGTCTCCAGGACGGACTCGGGGGGCTACACCTTC.

This chain links TRBV6-5 with TRBJ2-7, with TRBD1 identical over 7 bases. The V gene's germline CDR1 is MNHEY and CDR2 SVGAGI. The CDR3 extends over 15 amino acids. The ends lost 4 bases at V and 7 bases at J; junction bases unmatched: 13. CDR3 bases: TGTGCCAGCAGTTCCGCCGGGACAGCCGTTGGGGAGCAGTACTTC. This sequence encodes CASSSAGTAVGEQYF.

The rearrangement links TRBV9 to TRBJ2-7, with D possibly matching TRBD1 (5 bases). The CDR3 is made up of 15 amino acids. Germline assignment: CDR1 SGDLS and CDR2 YYNGEE. The V end lost 0 bases, the J end lost 2 bases, and 12 bases lay between the germline ends. The CDR3 region is CASSVVAGFTYEQYF. DNA of the CDR3: TGTGCCAGCAGCGTAGTGGCAGGGTTCACCTACGAGCAGTACTTC.

Comment on this clonotype: A much more abundant neighbour one base away suggests this may be a read error. CDR3 loop: CANSETQGYGETQYF. The CDR3 DNA is TGTGCCAACAGCGAGACACAGGGGTATGGCGAGACCCAGTACTTC. This chain connects TRBV7-9 to TRBJ2-4; 7 positions match TRBD1. The end of the DNA aligns better with TRBJ2-5, so the J call may be wrong. The germline gives CDR1 SEHNR, CDR2 FQNEAQ (reference sequence). CDR3 length: 15 residues.

This chain joins TRBV6-1 and TRBJ1-2; the D is unclear. Trimming took off 3 bases at V and 8 bases at J, with 13 bases between the two ends. This CDR3 has 13 amino acids. CDR1 MNHNS and CDR2 SASEGT come from the germline V gene. The CDR3 reads CASSDPRSWGYTF. The DNA of the CDR3 is TGTGCCAGCAGTGACCCAAGAAGCTGGGGCTACACCTTC.

V gene TRBV6-5 combines with J gene TRBJ1-2; TRBD1 might be the D (5 bases). Between the trimmed V and J ends, which lost 2 bases and 1 base, there was a span of 11 bases. CDR1 is MNHEY and CDR2 is SVGAGI in the germline V gene. The CDR3 sequence is 15 residues long. The CDR3, as DNA: TGTGCCAGCAGTTACGCGAGGGGCAGTAACTATGGCTACACCTTC. This gives the protein CASSYARGSNYGYTF.

This clonotype has just a few counts. The chain is built from TRBV29-1 and TRBJ1-1; D is unresolved. Per the germline V gene, CDR1 is SQVTM and CDR2 is ANQGSEA. The CDR3 has 11 residues. Trimming pared 4 bases from V and 4 bases from J, leaving 7 bases between. The CDR3 coding sequence is TGCAGCGTTGGGGATGGCACTGAAGCTTTCTTT. Its protein product is CSVGDGTEAFF.

V and J are TRBV11-1 and TRBJ1-1; no clear D. This CDR3 region has 14 residues. Germline values: CDR1 SGHAT, CDR2 FQDESV (reference sequence). V was trimmed by 1 base and J by 5 bases, leaving 11 bases between them. In nucleotides, the CDR3 is TGTGCCAGCAGCTTAGGTTGGGCACATACTGAAGCTTTCTTT. This encodes CASSLGWAHTEAFF.

Only a few counts were recorded for this clonotype. The rearrangement joins TRBV7-2 to TRBJ2-7, with a tentative D call TRBD2 (5 bases). The CDR3 covers 14 residues. The V and J ends lost 4 bases and 4 bases respectively, with 14 bases between them. Germline values: CDR1 SGHTA, CDR2 FQGNSA. The CDR3 protein is CASSSRTERYEQYF. In DNA form, the CDR3 reads TGTGCCAGCAGCTCGAGGACCGAGCGGTACGAGCAGTACTTC.

The chain joins TRBV7-2 to TRBJ2-1; 9 nucleotides line up with TRBD1. This CDR3 comprises 20 residues. With V trimmed by 1 base and J by 0 bases, 13 bases remained unmatched. Germline CDR1 reads SGHTA; CDR2 reads FQGNSA. The CDR3 sequence: CASSLEPGQGFFRSYNEQFF. The CDR3 region has the DNA TGTGCCAGCAGCTTAGAACCGGGACAGGGATTTTTCCGCTCCTACAATGAGCAGTTCTTC.

In this sample, this clonotype turned up once. This chain uses TRBV4-3 with TRBJ2-7, with 10 nucleotides matching TRBD1. CDR3 size: 15 residues. CDR1 is LGHNA and CDR2 is YSLEER in the germline V gene. V lost 3 bases, J lost 4 bases, and 6 bases stayed unmatched. The CDR3 here is CASSQDRGIGYEQYF. The CDR3 coding sequence is TGCGCCAGCAGCCAGGACAGGGGGATCGGGTACGAGCAGTACTTC.

This clonotype showed up just once. The chain uses TRBV7-2 and TRBJ2-6; the D gene is possibly TRBD1 (6 bases). Germline CDR1 SGHTA, CDR2 FQGNSA. Trimming shortened V by 4 bases and J by 3 bases, and 16 bases separated the two germline ends. The CDR3 has 17 residues. CDR3 protein: CASSSPGHSIGANVLTF. DNA for the CDR3: TGTGCCAGCAGCTCGCCGGGACACTCGATTGGGGCCAACGTCCTGACTTTC.

For this clonotype: An end of the junction differs from the germline gene, which may be a read error. The chain has TRBV14 and TRBJ2-5; D is ambiguous. CDR3 length: 15 residues. CDR1 and CDR2 (germline): SGHDN, FVKESK. Here the CDR3 DNA reads TGTGCCGGCAGCCAAGATTTGTCCAGATACGAGACCCAGTACTTC. Translated, it gives CAGSQDLSRYETQYF. The full variable domain, with the rest looked up from reference TRBV14 and TRBJ2-5, is EAGVTQFPSHSVIEKGQTVTLRCDPISGHDNLYWYRRVMGKEIKFLLHFVKESKQDESGMPNNRFLAERTGGTYSTLKVQPAELEDSGVYFCAGSQDLSRYETQYFGPGTRLLVL.

As regards this clonotype: The junction differs from germline at one of its ends, possibly a read error. The chain joins TRBV5-1 to TRBJ2-1, with 12 bases lining up with TRBD2. The CDR3 has 18 amino acids. Germline CDR1 reads SGHRS; CDR2 reads YFSETQ. The CDR3 reads CASSAGTSGWSSYNELFF. The CDR3 nucleotides are TGCGCCAGCAGCGCCGGGACTAGCGGGTGGAGCTCCTACAATGAGCTGTTCTTC.

The chain joins TRBV20-1 to TRBJ2-4; D is possibly TRBD2 (6 bases). This CDR3 has 13 residues. CDR1 is DFQATT and CDR2 is SNEGSKA in the germline V gene (reference sequence). The V end lost 2 bases, the J end lost 1 base, and 6 bases lay between the germline ends. CDR3 nucleotide sequence: TGCAGTGCTAGACGGGGGGCCAAAAACATTCAGTACTTC. It specifies CSARRGAKNIQYF.

This rearrangement joins TRBV7-2 to TRBJ2-1; D possibly corresponds to TRBD2 (6 bases). V dropped 5 bases and J dropped 7 bases, with 27 bases sitting between them. CDR1 is SGHTA, CDR2 FQGNSA, per germline. This CDR3 comprises 18 residues. The CDR3 region is CASSLFLGAGNLWNEQFF. DNA for the CDR3: TGTGCCAGCAGCCTATTTCTTGGCGCGGGGAATTTATGGAATGAGCAGTTCTTC.

Note on this clonotype: One junction end does not reproduce the germline sequence, and a read error may be involved. J is TRBJ2-7 and V is TRBV28; 7 nucleotides agree with TRBD1. This CDR3 has 14 residues. The V gene's germline CDR1 is MDHEN and CDR2 SYDVKM. CDR3 coding DNA: TGTGCCAGCAGTCGACAGGGAAGCTCCTACGGGCAGTACTTC. Translated: CASSRQGSSYGQYF.

This chain uses TRBV6-5 with TRBJ1-1; D gene unclear. Trimming removed 6 bases at V and 5 bases at J, with 10 bases between. The CDR3 covers 12 residues. The germline V gene encodes CDR1 MNHEY and CDR2 SVGAGI. DNA of the CDR3: TGTGCCAGCAGCAATGGGAGGACTGAAGCTTTCTTT. Its translation: CASSNGRTEAFF.

The chain joins TRBV5-1 to TRBJ2-1, with a possible D match to TRBD1 (6 bases). V was cut by 5 bases and J by 10 bases, with 16 bases left in between. Per the germline V gene, CDR1 is SGHRS and CDR2 is YFSETQ. The CDR3 length is 13 residues. The CDR3 here is CASRAGVVEEQFF. The CDR3 nucleotides are TGCGCCAGCAGGGCAGGGGTCGTCGAGGAGCAGTTCTTC. Supplemented by reference TRBV5-1 and TRBJ2-1, the full variable domain reads KAGVTQTPRYLIKTRGQQVTLSCSPISGHRSVSWYQQTPGQGLQFLFEYFSETQRNKGNFPGRFSGRQFSNSRSEMNVSTLELGDSALYLCASRAGVVEEQFFGPGTRLTVL.

This clonotype was detected a few times. The chain is built from TRBV20-1 and TRBJ2-1; possibly TRBD2 for D (7 bases). V lost 3 bases and J 5 bases, leaving 17 bases between the germline ends. The CDR3 spans 15 residues. Germline CDR1 is DFQATT and CDR2 is SNEGSKA (reference sequence). The CDR3 bases are TGCAGTGCTAGGCAGGGAGGGGGGCCAAACAATGAGCAGTTCTTC. This encodes CSARQGGGPNNEQFF.

The V gene is TRBV27, the J gene TRBJ2-5; the D gene is possibly TRBD1 (7 bases). Germline CDR1 and CDR2: MNHEY and SMNVEV (reference sequence). Trimming cost V 5 bases and J 0 bases, with 22 bases left between them. The CDR3 spans 18 residues. CDR3 region: CASSRLAGGPPYQETQYF. The CDR3 DNA reads TGTGCCAGCAGTAGGTTAGCAGGGGGGCCCCCGTACCAAGAGACCCAGTACTTC.

This clonotype was counted only a few times. This sequence joins TRBV5-1 and TRBJ1-2; D is uncertain. Germline V CDR1 and CDR2: SGHRS, YFSETQ. CDR3 length: 15 residues. Trimming pared 0 bases from V and 4 bases from J, leaving 13 bases between. The CDR3 DNA reads TGCGCCAGCAGCTTGGCTTCAGATAACGGCTATGGCTACACCTTC. Translated, it gives CASSLASDNGYGYTF.

The chain recombines TRBV12-3 or TRBV12-4 with TRBJ2-5; D is ambiguous. This CDR3 contains 14 residues. Trimming shortened V by 1 base and J by 4 bases, and 10 bases separated the two germline ends. CDR3 DNA sequence: TGTGCCAGCAGTTTAGGCCCGGCCCCAGAGACCCAGTACTTC. Amino acids: CASSLGPAPETQYF.

V is TRBV12-3 or TRBV12-4 and J is TRBJ2-7; 7 bases fit TRBD2. The junction had 2 bases not matched to a gene; V was cut back by 4 bases and J by 2 bases. The CDR3 covers 13 residues. The CDR3 protein is CASSWEGAYEQYF. As DNA, the CDR3 is TGTGCCAGCAGTTGGGAGGGTGCCTACGAGCAGTACTTC.

V is TRBV7-6 and J is TRBJ2-3; maybe TRBD1 (6 bases). Germline CDR1 and CDR2: SGHVS and FNYEAQ. Between the trimmed V and J ends, which lost 2 bases and 2 bases, there was a span of 14 bases. This CDR3 has 16 amino acids. CDR3 residues: CASSLPTGQNTDTQYF. The CDR3 nucleotides read TGTGCCAGCAGCTTACCAACCGGACAGAACACAGATACGCAGTATTTT.

The chain is built from TRBV6-1 and TRBJ2-4; 10 nucleotides match TRBD2. The J call may not be correct, given that the DNA end is closer to TRBJ2-7. The CDR3 totals 14 residues. The germline V gene encodes CDR1 MNHNS and CDR2 SASEGT. Here the CDR3 DNA reads TGTGCCAGTGAGGGGGGACTAGCGAGCCACGAGCAGTACTTC. Its translation: CASEGGLASHEQYF.